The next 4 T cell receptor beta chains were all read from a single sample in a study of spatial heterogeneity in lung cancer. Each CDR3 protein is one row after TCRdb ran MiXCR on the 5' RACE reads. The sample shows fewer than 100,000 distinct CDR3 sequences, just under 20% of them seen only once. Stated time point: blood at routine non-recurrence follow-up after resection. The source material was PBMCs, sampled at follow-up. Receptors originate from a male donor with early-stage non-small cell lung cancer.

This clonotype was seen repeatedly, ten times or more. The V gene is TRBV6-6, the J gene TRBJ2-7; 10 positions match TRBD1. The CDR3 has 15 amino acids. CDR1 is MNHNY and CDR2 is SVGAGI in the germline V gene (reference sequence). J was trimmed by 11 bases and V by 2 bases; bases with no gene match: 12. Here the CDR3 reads CASSYKVGTGVPEYF. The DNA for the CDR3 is TGTGCCAGCAGTTACAAGGTTGGGACAGGGGTCCCGGAGTACTTC.

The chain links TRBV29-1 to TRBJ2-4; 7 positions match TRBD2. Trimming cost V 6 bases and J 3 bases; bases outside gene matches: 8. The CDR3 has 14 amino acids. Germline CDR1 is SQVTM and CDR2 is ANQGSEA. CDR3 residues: CSVTAGDGKNIQYF. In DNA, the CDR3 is TGCAGCGTCACGGCGGGGGATGGCAAAAACATTCAGTACTTC.

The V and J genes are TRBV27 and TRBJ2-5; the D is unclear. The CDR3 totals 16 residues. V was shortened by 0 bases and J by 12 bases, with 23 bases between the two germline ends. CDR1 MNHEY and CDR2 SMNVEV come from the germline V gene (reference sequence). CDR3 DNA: TGTGCCAGCAGTTTATCGTCATCTCGCGCGTCGGGTCAAGAGTACTTC. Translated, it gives CASSLSSSRASGQEYF.

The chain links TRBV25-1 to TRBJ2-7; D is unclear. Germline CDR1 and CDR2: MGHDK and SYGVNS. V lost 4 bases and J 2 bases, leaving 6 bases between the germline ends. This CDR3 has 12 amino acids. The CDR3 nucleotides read TGTGCCAGCAGTGGCAGGCCCTACGAGCAGTACTTC. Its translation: CASSGRPYEQYF.